One sample yielded the 10 T cell receptor beta chains listed below, sequenced in a study of Graves' ophthalmopathy and Graves' hyperthyroidism. RNA served as the template for amplifying TCR beta CDR3 regions. Second-round multiplex PCR came after a first-round RT-PCR that employed HTBI primers. Using its own MiXCR run on the multiplex PCR reads, TCRdb lists one record per CDR3 protein. The sample consists of about 740,000 distinct CDR3 sequences, approximately 40% of them appearing once. What was sequenced was peripheral blood. The receptors were gathered from an adult man with Graves' ophthalmopathy.

The rearrangement links TRBV5-5 to TRBJ2-5, with D possibly matching TRBD2 (6 bases). This CDR3 comprises 14 residues. Germline loops: CDR1 SGHKS, CDR2 YYEKEE (reference sequence). Trimming stripped 5 bases from V and 5 bases from J, with 16 bases between. CDR3 sequence: CASRQAGGGETQYF. The CDR3 DNA is TGTGCCAGCAGACAGGCCGGTGGGGGGGAGACCCAGTACTTC.

The chain uses TRBV10-1 and TRBJ2-3; TRBD1 might be the D (6 bases). Germline V gene lookup returns CDR1 WNHNN and CDR2 SYGVQD (reference sequence). V lost 7 bases and J 3 bases, leaving 11 bases between the germline ends. The CDR3 extends over 13 amino acids. This CDR3 reads CASNNRVTDTQYF. In DNA form, the CDR3 reads TGCGCCAGCAATAACAGGGTTACAGATACGCAGTATTTT.

The chain combines TRBV10-3 with TRBJ2-6; D possibly corresponds to TRBD1 (6 bases). The length of the CDR3 is 13 residues. Looked up from germline, CDR1 is ENHRY and CDR2 is SYGVKD. V gave up 6 bases and J gave up 6 bases, with 9 bases separating them. The DNA for the CDR3 is TGTGCCATCAGGCCGGGACAGGCCAACGTCCTGACTTTC. This gives the protein CAIRPGQANVLTF.

This clonotype was counted between two and nine times. The V call is TRBV7-9, the J call TRBJ2-7; 7 bases map to TRBD1. The CDR3 spans 15 residues. Per germline, CDR1 SEHNR and CDR2 FQNEAQ (reference sequence). V was clipped by 5 bases and J by 2 bases; unmatched bases: 9. CDR3 in amino acids: CASSLRTGYAYEQYF. DNA for the CDR3: TGTGCCAGCAGCCTGAGGACAGGTTACGCCTACGAGCAGTACTTC. Full variable domain (missing parts from reference TRBV7-9 and TRBJ2-7): DTGVSQNPRHKITKRGQNVTFRCDPISEHNRLYWYRQTLGQGPEFLTYFQNEAQLEKSRLLSDRFSAERPKGSFSTLEIQRTEQGDSAMYLCASSLRTGYAYEQYFGPGTRLTVT.

This clonotype was observed once. The chain couples TRBV24-1 to TRBJ1-5; 7 positions agree with TRBD1. Germline CDR1 is KGHDR and CDR2 is SFDVKD. With V trimmed by 4 bases and J by 6 bases, 11 bases remained unmatched. The CDR3 is 16 amino acids. DNA for the CDR3: TGTGCCACCAGTGACCCAGGGACAGACGGGGGTCAGCCCCAGCATTTT. Its translation is CATSDPGTDGGQPQHF.

This chain connects TRBV7-9 to TRBJ2-7, with D possibly TRBD2 on 5 matching bases. Trimming left V 1 base short and J 3 bases short, with 10 bases between. Germline V gene sequence: CDR1 SEHNR, CDR2 FQNEAQ (reference sequence). This CDR3 has 14 residues. CDR3 DNA: TGTGCCAGCAGCTTAGGTTCGGGGTTCTACGAGCAGTACTTC. Residues: CASSLGSGFYEQYF.

This chain links TRBV14 with TRBJ1-4; a weak D match, TRBD1 (5 bases). CDR1 and CDR2 from the germline V gene are SGHDN and FVKESK. This CDR3 spans 15 amino acids. Trimming removed 5 bases from V and 6 bases from J, with 16 bases in between. The CDR3 bases are TGTGCCAGCAGCAAAGCGGGGGTGTCGGATGAAAAACTGTTTTTT. Translating gives CASSKAGVSDEKLFF.

As for this clonotype: One end of the junction varies from germline; a read error may be responsible. The CDR3 nucleotides are TGCAGCGCTGAAAGGGTCGATTCACCCCTCCACTTT. It codes for CSAERVDSPLHF. This chain joins TRBV29-1 and TRBJ1-6; D is unresolved. CDR1 is SQVTM, CDR2 ANQGSEA, per germline. The CDR3 is made up of 12 amino acids.

This clonotype was picked up a small number of times. The chain has TRBV27 and TRBJ2-5; D gene unclear. The CDR3 contains 11 residues. CDR1 MNHEY and CDR2 SMNVEV come from the germline V gene (reference sequence). V was cut by 5 bases and J by 7 bases, with 8 bases left in between. CDR3 in amino acids: CASSEAPTQYF. DNA of the CDR3: TGTGCCAGCAGTGAAGCTCCGACCCAGTACTTC.

A note on this clonotype: A much larger clone sits a single nucleotide away, making a read error possible. Here the CDR3 omits its conserved ending phenylalanine or tryptophan, so a read error is the likely source. The chain couples TRBV11-2 to TRBJ2-5, with D unresolved. This CDR3 comprises 12 residues. Per the germline V gene, CDR1 is SGHAT and CDR2 is FQNNGV. Trimming took 4 bases from V and 5 from J, leaving 8 bases between them. In nucleotides, the CDR3 is TGTGCCAGCAGCTCCATCAGGGAGACCCAGTACTGC. It specifies CASSSIRETQYC.